This T cell receptor beta chain was captured in a study of beta chain features in type 1 diabetes. General study points: For patients, the naive, central memory and Treg TCRB repertoires appeared more alike than for healthy donors. It was possible that PCR favored shorter templates, equally so in patients and controls.

Sorting of CD4+ naive, central memory, regulatory and stem cell-like memory cells was performed via CD45RO/CCR7/CD25/CD127/CD95/CD27. The V segment lost 3 bases and the J segment 4 bases; nucleotides outside the gene matches: 11. The CDR3 is 16 amino acids. Germline V lookup: CDR1 SGDLS, CDR2 YYNGEE. A note on this clone: The antigen is not known.

Since all of the isolated RNA was reverse transcribed, expressed TCRB transcripts were what got sequenced. An average about 3.6 million reads came from naive, central memory and regulatory T cell samples. The method was immunoSEQ multiplex PCR; TCRdb's version includes in-frame clones alone and lacks a portion of them. The sample lists around 320,000 clones; roughly 15% were seen once. The rearrangement uses TRBV9 and TRBJ2-3; TRBD2 matches at 7 bases. This sequence was found in a man aged 25-45 years in good health. The sequenced sample was central memory CD4+ T cells from blood. The CDR3: CASSGFSGRDPDTQYF. The CDR3 DNA follows: TGTGCCAGCAGCGGATTTTCTGGGAGGGACCCAGATACGCAGTATTTT. Looking up the rest from reference TRBV9 and TRBJ2-3 gives the full variable domain: DSGVTQTPKHLITATGQRVTLRCSPRSGDLSVYWYQQSLDQGLQFLIQYYNGEERAKGNILERFSAQQFPDLHSELNLSSLELGDSALYFCASSGFSGRDPDTQYFGPGTRLTVL.